The 8 T cell receptor beta chains below come from one sample, sequenced in a study of blood T cell repertoires in COVID-19. Sequenced by immunoSEQ multiplex PCR; TCRdb stores in-frame clones only, minus some. Of roughly 250,000 clones listed, around 79% are singletons. Sequencing was done on a sample of peripheral blood. These receptors were obtained from a woman aged 80 or over with acute or convalescent COVID-19.

This clone was recorded only once. This chain joins TRBV19 and TRBJ1-2; maybe TRBD1 (6 bases). The CDR3 runs 11 residues. V lost 6 bases and J lost 4, with 6 bases in between. CDR1 and CDR2 from the germline V gene are LNHDA and SQIVND (reference sequence). The DNA for the CDR3 is TGTGCCAGTAGGGACAGCTATGGCTACACCTTC. It specifies CASRDSYGYTF.

The sample holds a few counts of this clone. The chain uses TRBV7-9 and TRBJ1-1, with D uncertain. CDR1 and CDR2 from the germline V gene are SEHNR and FQNEAQ (reference sequence). CDR3 length: 14 residues. V lost 2 bases to trimming and J lost 1 base, with 8 bases between them. The CDR3 coding sequence is TGTGCCAGCAGCTTATTTCCTCGGAACACTGAAGCTTTCTTT. The encoded protein is CASSLFPRNTEAFF.

This clone occurred a few times. This chain links TRBV27 with TRBJ2-7, with D possibly matching TRBD1 (6 bases). Germline lookup yields CDR1 MNHEY and CDR2 SMNVEV (reference sequence). The CDR3 is made up of 13 amino acids. V lost 3 bases and J 7 bases, leaving 13 bases between the germline ends. CDR3 in DNA: TGTGCCAGCAGTTTGAACAGGGTTGGAGAGCAGTACTTC. Translating it yields CASSLNRVGEQYF.

This clone was detected ten times or more. The rearrangement links TRBV6-5 to TRBJ2-7, with D possibly TRBD1 on 5 matching bases. Trimming shortened V by 6 bases and J by 9 bases, and 15 bases separated the two germline ends. The CDR3 has 12 amino acids. Per germline, CDR1 MNHEY and CDR2 SVGAGI. CDR3 sequence: CASRTGRGLQYF. For the CDR3, the DNA is TGTGCCAGCAGGACCGGAAGGGGATTGCAGTACTTC.

The V call is TRBV5-6, the J call TRBJ2-1, with 16 nucleotides matching TRBD2. The germline gives CDR1 SGHDT, CDR2 YYEEEE. The J segment lost 9 bases and the V segment lost 4 bases, leaving 4 bases of the junction unmatched. The CDR3 totals 15 residues. The CDR3 region is CASSPGLAGGGEQFF. The CDR3 DNA reads as TGTGCCAGCAGCCCGGGACTAGCGGGAGGGGGTGAGCAGTTCTTC.

The chain has TRBV4-3 and TRBJ2-7, with D perhaps TRBD2 (7 bases). This CDR3 comprises 16 residues. Germline CDR1 is LGHNA and CDR2 is YSLEER. Between the trimmed V and J ends, which lost 2 bases and 3 bases, there was a span of 17 bases. CDR3 residues: CASSQFLSGEGYEQYF. In nucleotides, the CDR3 is TGCGCCAGCAGCCAATTCCTTTCAGGGGAGGGCTACGAGCAGTACTTC.

V usage is TRBV7-8 and J usage is TRBJ1-6, with TRBD1 as a possible D gene (5 bases). This CDR3 has 14 amino acids. Germline V gene sequence: CDR1 SGHVS, CDR2 FQNEAQ. V was cut by 1 base and J by 5 bases, with 6 bases left in between. The CDR3 sequence is CASSLGQHNSPLHF. The CDR3 coding sequence is TGTGCCAGCAGCTTAGGACAGCATAATTCACCCCTCCACTTT.

This clone appeared a single time. The J gene is TRBJ2-5, the V gene TRBV27; a possible D gene is TRBD2 (5 bases). Germline CDR1 reads MNHEY; CDR2 reads SMNVEV (reference sequence). The CDR3 has 14 residues. Trimming removed 7 bases from V and 2 bases from J, with 14 bases in between. This CDR3 reads CASIQKRTQETQYF. CDR3 coding DNA: TGTGCCAGCATTCAAAAGCGGACGCAAGAGACCCAGTACTTC.